This passage covers 5 T cell receptor beta chains from one sample sequenced in a study of T cells after yellow fever vaccination. One entry per CDR3 protein, called by TCRdb with MiXCR from the 5' RACE reads. The sample carries hundreds of thousands of distinct CDR3 sequences, around 13% recorded once. The sample was CD4+ T cells sorted from PBMCs, taken 15 days after the yellow fever booster vaccination. These receptors originate from a man aged 18 to 30 who received the YFV17D yellow fever vaccine.

The chain couples TRBV7-3 to TRBJ1-1; TRBD1 matches at 9 bases. This CDR3 is built from 16 residues. Germline loops: CDR1 SGHTA, CDR2 FQGTGA. After removal of 6 bases from V and 1 base from J, the junction contained 9 bases not matched to a gene. CDR3 region: CASSHHPGQGNTEAFF. Written as DNA, the CDR3 is TGTGCCAGCAGTCATCACCCGGGACAGGGGAACACTGAAGCTTTCTTT.

This clonotype was observed a few times. This sequence joins TRBV12-3 or TRBV12-4 and TRBJ2-1; 7 bases line up with TRBD2. The CDR3 sequence is 16 residues long. With 5 bases clipped from V and 3 bases from J, the junction kept 10 bases outside the gene matches. CDR3 protein: CASSPDTGGLYNEQFF. In DNA form, the CDR3 reads TGTGCCAGCAGTCCTGACACGGGGGGTCTCTACAATGAGCAGTTCTTC.

This rearrangement joins TRBV7-2 to TRBJ2-3; TRBD1 matches 9 bases. Per the germline V gene, CDR1 is SGHTA and CDR2 is FQGNSA. The CDR3 has 18 amino acids. J lost 1 base, V lost 2 bases, and 10 bases had no gene match. The CDR3 nucleotides are TGTGCCAGCAGCTTACTCGCGACCCGGACAGGGGGCACAGATACGCAGTATTTT. As protein: CASSLLATRTGGTDTQYF.

This clonotype was detected once. The gene calls are TRBV7-2 and TRBJ2-1; 7 bases fit TRBD1. The CDR3 is 15 amino acids. V was clipped by 3 bases and J by 6 bases; unmatched bases: 8. Germline CDR1 and CDR2: SGHTA and FQGNSA. The CDR3, as DNA: TGTGCCAGCAGCTTTACCGGGACAGACCTCAATGAGCAGTTCTTC. Translated, it gives CASSFTGTDLNEQFF.

The J gene is TRBJ1-1, the V gene TRBV14; TRBD1 is a possible D gene (5 bases). Trimming removed 3 bases from V and 5 bases from J, with 13 bases in between. The CDR3 consists of 14 residues. Germline CDR1 reads SGHDN; CDR2 reads FVKESK. CDR3 region: CASSQHGGWTEAFF. The CDR3 bases are TGTGCCAGCAGCCAGCACGGGGGATGGACTGAAGCTTTCTTT.